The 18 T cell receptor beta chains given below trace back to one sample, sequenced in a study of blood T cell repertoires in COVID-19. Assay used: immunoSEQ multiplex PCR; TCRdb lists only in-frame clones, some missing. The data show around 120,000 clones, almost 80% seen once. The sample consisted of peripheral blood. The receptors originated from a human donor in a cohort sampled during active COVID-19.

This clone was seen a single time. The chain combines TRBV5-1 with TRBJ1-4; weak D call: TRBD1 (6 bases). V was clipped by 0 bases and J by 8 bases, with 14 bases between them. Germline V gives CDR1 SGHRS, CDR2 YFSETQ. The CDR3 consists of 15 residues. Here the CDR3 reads CASSLAGVAREKLFF. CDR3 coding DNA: TGCGCCAGCAGCTTGGCAGGGGTCGCTAGGGAAAAACTGTTTTTT.

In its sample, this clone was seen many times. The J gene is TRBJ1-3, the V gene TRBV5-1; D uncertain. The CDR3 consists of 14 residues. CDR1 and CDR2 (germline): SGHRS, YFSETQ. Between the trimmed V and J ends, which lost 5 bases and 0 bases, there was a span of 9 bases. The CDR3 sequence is CASRLDYSGNTIYF. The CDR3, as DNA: TGCGCCAGCAGGTTAGACTACTCTGGAAACACCATATATTTT.

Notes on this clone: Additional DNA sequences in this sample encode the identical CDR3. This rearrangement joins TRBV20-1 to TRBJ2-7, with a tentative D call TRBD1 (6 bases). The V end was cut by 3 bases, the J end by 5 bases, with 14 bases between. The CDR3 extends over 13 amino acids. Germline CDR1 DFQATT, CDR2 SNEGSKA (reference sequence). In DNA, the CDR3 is TGCAGTGCTAGTTCTGGGACAAACAACGAGCAGTACTTC. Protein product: CSASSGTNNEQYF.

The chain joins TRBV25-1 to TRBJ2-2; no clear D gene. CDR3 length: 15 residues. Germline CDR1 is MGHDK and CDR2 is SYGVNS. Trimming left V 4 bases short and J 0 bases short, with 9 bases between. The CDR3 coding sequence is TGTGCCAGCAGTGCGTCCCAGACGAACACCGGGGAGCTGTTTTTT. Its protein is CASSASQTNTGELFF.

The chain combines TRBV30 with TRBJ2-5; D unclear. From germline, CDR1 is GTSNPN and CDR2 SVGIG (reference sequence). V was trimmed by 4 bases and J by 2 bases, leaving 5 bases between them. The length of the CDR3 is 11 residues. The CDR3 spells CAWNSQETQYF. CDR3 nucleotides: TGTGCCTGGAACAGTCAAGAGACCCAGTACTTC.

CDR3 sequence (DNA): TGTGCCAGCAGCCAAGGGGGCGTGGCAGATACGCAGTATTTT. It specifies CASSQGGVADTQYF. This chain joins TRBV4-2 and TRBJ2-3, with D possibly being TRBD1 (5 bases). The CDR3 totals 14 residues. Germline loops: CDR1 LGHNA, CDR2 YNFKEQ. V lost 1 base and J lost 4, with 9 bases in between.

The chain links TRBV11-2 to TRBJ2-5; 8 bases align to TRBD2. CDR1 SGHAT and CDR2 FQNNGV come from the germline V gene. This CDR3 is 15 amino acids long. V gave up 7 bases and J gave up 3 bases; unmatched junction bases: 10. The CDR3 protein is CASTLGGRREETQYF. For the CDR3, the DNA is TGTGCCAGCACCCTCGGCGGGAGGAGGGAAGAGACCCAGTACTTC.

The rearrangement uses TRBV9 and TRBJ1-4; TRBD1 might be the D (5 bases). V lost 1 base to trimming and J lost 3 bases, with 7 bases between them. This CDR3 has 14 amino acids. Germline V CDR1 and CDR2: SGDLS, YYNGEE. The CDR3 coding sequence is TGTGCCAGCAGCGTACCGGGGGCTAATGAAAAACTGTTTTTT. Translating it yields CASSVPGANEKLFF.

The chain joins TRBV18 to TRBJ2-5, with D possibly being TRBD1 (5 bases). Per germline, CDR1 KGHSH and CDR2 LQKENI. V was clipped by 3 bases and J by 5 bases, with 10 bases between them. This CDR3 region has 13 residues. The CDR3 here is CASSPQGWETQYF. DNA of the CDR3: TGTGCCAGCTCACCCCAGGGCTGGGAGACCCAGTACTTC.

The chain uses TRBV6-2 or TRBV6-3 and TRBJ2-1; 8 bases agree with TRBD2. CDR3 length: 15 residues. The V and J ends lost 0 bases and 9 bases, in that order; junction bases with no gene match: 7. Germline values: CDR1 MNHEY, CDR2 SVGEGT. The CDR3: CASSYSSGSNGEQFF. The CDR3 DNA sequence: TGTGCCAGCAGTTACTCCAGCGGGAGTAATGGTGAGCAGTTCTTC.

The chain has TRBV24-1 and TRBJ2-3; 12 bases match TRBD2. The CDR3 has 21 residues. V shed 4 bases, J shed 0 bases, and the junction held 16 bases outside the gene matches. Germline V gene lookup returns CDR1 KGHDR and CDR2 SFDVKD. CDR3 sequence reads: CATSDPKLAGGSVRSTDTQYF. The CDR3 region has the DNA TGTGCCACCAGTGACCCTAAACTAGCGGGGGGCAGCGTCCGTAGCACAGATACGCAGTATTTT.

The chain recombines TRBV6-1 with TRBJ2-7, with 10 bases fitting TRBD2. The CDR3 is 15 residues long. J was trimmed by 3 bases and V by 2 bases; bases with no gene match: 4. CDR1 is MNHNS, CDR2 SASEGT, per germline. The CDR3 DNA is TGTGCCAGCAGTGAACGACTAGCGGGCGGCTACGAGCAGTACTTC. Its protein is CASSERLAGGYEQYF.

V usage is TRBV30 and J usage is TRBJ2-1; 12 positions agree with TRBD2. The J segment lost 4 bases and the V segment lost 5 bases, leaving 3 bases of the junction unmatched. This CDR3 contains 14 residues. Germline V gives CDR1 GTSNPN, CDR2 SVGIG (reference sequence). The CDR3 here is CAWGTSGLYNEQFF. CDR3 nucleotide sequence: TGTGCCTGGGGGACTAGCGGGCTTTACAATGAGCAGTTCTTC.

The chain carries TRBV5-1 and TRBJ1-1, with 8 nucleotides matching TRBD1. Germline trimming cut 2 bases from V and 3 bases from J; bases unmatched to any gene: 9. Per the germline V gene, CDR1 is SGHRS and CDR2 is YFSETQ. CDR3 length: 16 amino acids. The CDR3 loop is CASSFGTTGVDTEAFF. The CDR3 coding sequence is TGCGCCAGCAGCTTCGGGACGACAGGGGTTGACACTGAAGCTTTCTTT.

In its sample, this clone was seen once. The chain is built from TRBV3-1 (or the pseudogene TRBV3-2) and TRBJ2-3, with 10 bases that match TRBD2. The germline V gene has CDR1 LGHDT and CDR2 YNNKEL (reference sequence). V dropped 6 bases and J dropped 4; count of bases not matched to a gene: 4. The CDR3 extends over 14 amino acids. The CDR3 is CASRQSGGADTQYF. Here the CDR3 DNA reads TGTGCCAGCAGACAGAGCGGGGGGGCAGATACGCAGTATTTT.

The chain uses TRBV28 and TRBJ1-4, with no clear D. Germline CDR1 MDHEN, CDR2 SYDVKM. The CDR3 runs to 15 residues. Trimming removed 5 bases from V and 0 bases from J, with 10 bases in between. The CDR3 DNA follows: TGTGCCAGCAGTGAAGGCGGTGCAACTAATGAAAAACTGTTTTTT. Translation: CASSEGGATNEKLFF.

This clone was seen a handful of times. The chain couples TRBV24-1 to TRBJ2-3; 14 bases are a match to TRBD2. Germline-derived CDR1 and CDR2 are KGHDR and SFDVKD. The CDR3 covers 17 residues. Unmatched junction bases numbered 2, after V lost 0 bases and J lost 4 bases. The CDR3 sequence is CATSDLGTSGGADTQYF. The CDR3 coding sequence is TGTGCCACCAGTGATTTGGGGACTAGCGGGGGTGCAGATACGCAGTATTTT.

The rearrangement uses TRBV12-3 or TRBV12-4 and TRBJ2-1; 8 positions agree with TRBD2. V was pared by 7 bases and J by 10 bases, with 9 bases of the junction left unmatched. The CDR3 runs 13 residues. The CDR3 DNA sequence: TGTGCCAGCACCCCGGGACTAGTAGGGGAGCAGTTCTTC. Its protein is CASTPGLVGEQFF.